One and the same sample provided the 8 T cell receptor beta chains below, sequenced in a study of post-analysis software for immune sequencing data. Notes on the study in general: Comparison of patients with controls showed about 5 TRBV segments more frequent in patients, TRBV5-6, TRBV5-1 and TRBV20-1 among them.

Researchers reported that TCR beta cDNA libraries carried unique molecular identifiers. TCRdb redid the calling of the PCR reads with MiXCR, one entry per CDR3 protein. The sample consists of fewer than 600,000 distinct CDR3 sequences, 40% to 55% of them appearing once. These TCRs are of unknown antigen specificity. The sample consisted of blood. The receptors derive from a girl between 5 and 17 years old with multiple sclerosis.

The genes are TRBV28 and TRBJ2-4; perhaps D is TRBD1 or TRBD2 (5 bases each). CDR3 size: 13 residues. CDR1 is MDHEN and CDR2 is SYDVKM in the germline V gene. The V end was cut by 2 bases, the J end by 13 bases, with 15 bases between. The CDR3 bases are TGTGCCAGCAGTTTAGAGGGGCCAAAAGACCAGTACTTC. It encodes CASSLEGPKDQYF.

This clonotype showed up just a few times. V gene TRBV2 combines with J gene TRBJ2-7; no clear D gene. The CDR3 loop spans 11 amino acids. Germline V lookup: CDR1 SNHLY, CDR2 FYNNEI. Trimming pared 5 bases from V and 7 bases from J, leaving 9 bases between. This CDR3 reads CASSPSREQYF. DNA of the CDR3: TGTGCCAGCAGTCCCAGTAGGGAGCAGTACTTC.

A remark on this clonotype: Its ends do not fully match the called genes, so a read error is possible. The chain combines TRBV12-3 or TRBV12-4 with TRBJ2-1; 9 nucleotides match TRBD2. CDR3 length: 15 residues. This CDR3 is CASSFSAGGYNKQFF. As DNA, the CDR3 is TGTGCCAGCAGTTTCTCGGCGGGAGGGTACAATAAGCAGTTCTTC.

This clonotype was counted a few times. The chain links TRBV2 to TRBJ2-5; 8 positions agree with TRBD1. This CDR3 contains 13 residues. J was trimmed by 5 bases and V by 7 bases; bases with no gene match: 6. The germline V gene encodes CDR1 SNHLY and CDR2 FYNNEI. The CDR3 DNA is TGTGCCAGCAACCGGGACAGGATGGAGACCCAGTACTTC. Its protein product is CASNRDRMETQYF. The full variable domain, with the rest looked up from reference TRBV2 and TRBJ2-5, is EPEVTQTPSHQVTQMGQEVILRCVPISNHLYFYWYRQILGQKVEFLVSFYNNEISEKSEIFDDQFSVERPDGSNFTLKIRSTKLEDSAMYFCASNRDRMETQYFGPGTRLLVL.

The CDR3 here is CSVHTEMNTEAFF. In DNA form, the CDR3 reads TGCAGCGTTCACACCGAAATGAACACTGAAGCTTTCTTT. V gene TRBV29-1 combines with J gene TRBJ1-1; D call uncertain. This CDR3 contains 13 residues. Trimming pared 5 bases from V and 0 bases from J, leaving 10 bases between. Germline V gene lookup returns CDR1 SQVTM and CDR2 ANQGSEA.

Concerning this clonotype itself: This may come from a read error, since a much larger clone is one base off. The rearrangement uses TRBV12-3 or TRBV12-4 and TRBJ2-7; 7 bases map to TRBD1. This CDR3 spans 13 amino acids. The CDR3 protein is CASSPGQAYGQYF. The CDR3 region has the DNA TGTGCCAGCAGTCCCGGACAGGCCTACGGGCAGTACTTC.

The CDR3 loop reads CASSKPGLVMSSGEQFF. CDR3 DNA: TGTGCCAGCAGCAAACCGGGACTAGTGATGAGTAGTGGTGAGCAGTTCTTC. The rearrangement uses TRBV5-6 and TRBJ2-1; 8 bases are a match to TRBD2. V lost 4 bases and J lost 9; bases outside the gene matches: 18. The CDR3 totals 17 residues. The germline V gene has CDR1 SGHDT and CDR2 YYEEEE.

V gene TRBV29-1 combines with J gene TRBJ2-2, with 7 bases fitting TRBD1. Germline CDR1 and CDR2: SQVTM and ANQGSEA. The CDR3 spans 13 residues. The V segment lost 4 bases and the J segment 5 bases; nucleotides outside the gene matches: 4. The CDR3 reads CSVGTGVTGELFF. The CDR3 nucleotides read TGCAGCGTTGGCACAGGGGTGACCGGGGAGCTGTTTTTT.